Described below is a single T cell receptor beta chain sequence and its context. The antigen remains unidentified. Every HIV-positive participant received treatment in the United States. This entry comes from a study of long-term antiretroviral therapy in people with HIV. Researchers report immunoSEQ v3.0 was run at survey level. It was about 40,000-55,000 T-cell genomes per sample that sequencing targeted. The data were produced by immunoSEQ multiplex PCR, yet TCRdb's version contains in-frame clones alone and is incomplete. This table holds more than 35,000 clones, 75% to 90% found once. Germline loops: CDR1 SEHNR, CDR2 FQNEAQ (reference sequence). This CDR3 spans 14 amino acids. Trimming stripped 1 base from V and 8 bases from J, with 14 bases between. General observations from the study: Versus controls, repertoires in people with HIV had narrower CDR3 length ranges. Subsequent to ART, diversity was augmented yet persisted below that of transplant donor controls.

This chain connects TRBV7-9 to TRBJ1-1; D remains unclear. The sequenced sample was unsorted PBMCs, obtained 2.2 years after starting antiretroviral therapy. The clonotype originates from a man aged 18 to 35 with HIV. Here the CDR3 DNA reads TGTGCCAGCAGCTTAGTTCTGGGTCACCCCGAAGCTTTCTTT. As protein: CASSLVLGHPEAFF.